This T cell receptor (beta chain) is drawn from a study of blood T cell repertoires in COVID-19. Study at large: COVID-19 samples collected from the United States, Italy and Spain covered acute and convalescent phases. Sample material is recorded as cDNA or gDNA derived from T cells, B-cell-depleted T cells, or PBMCs.

Original methodology: Quantification of nucleated cells was approximated via reference gene primer amplification. Measured with immunoSEQ multiplex PCR; TCRdb has only the in-frame clones, and not every one. The V and J calls and clone size are taken from that table; D and trimming were inferred from the DNA. The data contain around 130,000 clones, roughly 90% of them singletons. The sequence came from a man aged 50-59 years with active or convalescent COVID-19. The specimen was peripheral blood.

The CDR3 loop is CASSLSRTSYEQYF. Written as DNA, the CDR3 is TGTGCCAGCAGTTTATCGAGGACTTCCTACGAGCAGTACTTC. The rearrangement links TRBV27 to TRBJ2-7; weak D call: TRBD2 (5 bases). CDR3 length: 14 residues. From germline, CDR1 is MNHEY and CDR2 SMNVEV (reference sequence). V was cut by 0 bases and J by 1 base, with 7 bases left in between.